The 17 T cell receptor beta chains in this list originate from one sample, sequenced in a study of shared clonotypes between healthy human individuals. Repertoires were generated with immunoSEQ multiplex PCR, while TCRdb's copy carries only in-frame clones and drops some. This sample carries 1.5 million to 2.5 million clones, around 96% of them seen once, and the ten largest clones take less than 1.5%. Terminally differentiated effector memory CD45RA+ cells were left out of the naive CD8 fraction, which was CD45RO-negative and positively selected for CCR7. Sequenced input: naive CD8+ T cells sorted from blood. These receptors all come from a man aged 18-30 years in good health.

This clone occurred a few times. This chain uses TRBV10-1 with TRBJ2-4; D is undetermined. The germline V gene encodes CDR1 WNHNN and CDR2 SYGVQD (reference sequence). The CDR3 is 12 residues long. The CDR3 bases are TGCACCCCTGATATAGACCGCCCAAGGGAATACTTC. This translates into CTPDIDRPREYF.

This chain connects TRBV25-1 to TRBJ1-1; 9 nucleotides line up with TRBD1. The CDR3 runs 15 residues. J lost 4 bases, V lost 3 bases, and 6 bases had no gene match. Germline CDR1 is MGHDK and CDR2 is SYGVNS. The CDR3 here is CASSDPGQGTTEAFF. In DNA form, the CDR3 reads TGTGCCAGCAGTGACCCCGGACAGGGGACCACTGAAGCTTTCTTT.

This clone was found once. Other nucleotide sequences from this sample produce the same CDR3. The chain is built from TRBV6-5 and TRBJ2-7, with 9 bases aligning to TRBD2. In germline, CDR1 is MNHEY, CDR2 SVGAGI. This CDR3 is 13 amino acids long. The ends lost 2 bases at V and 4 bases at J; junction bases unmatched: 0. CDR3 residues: CASSYAGGYEQYF. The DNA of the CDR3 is TGTGCCAGCAGTTACGCGGGGGGGTACGAGCAGTACTTC.

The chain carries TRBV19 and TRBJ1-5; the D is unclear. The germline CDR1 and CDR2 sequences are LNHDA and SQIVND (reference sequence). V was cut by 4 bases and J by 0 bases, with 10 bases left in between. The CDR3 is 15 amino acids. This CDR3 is CASSKRDFSNQPQHF. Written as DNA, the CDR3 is TGTGCCAGTAGTAAGAGGGATTTTAGCAATCAGCCCCAGCATTTT.

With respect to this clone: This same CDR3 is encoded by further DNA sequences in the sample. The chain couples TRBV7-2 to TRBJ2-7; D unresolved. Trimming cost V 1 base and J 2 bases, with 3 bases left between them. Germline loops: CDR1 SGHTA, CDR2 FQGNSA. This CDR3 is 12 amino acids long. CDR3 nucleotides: TGTGCCAGCAGCTTAGGAACCTACGAGCAGTACTTC. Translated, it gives CASSLGTYEQYF.

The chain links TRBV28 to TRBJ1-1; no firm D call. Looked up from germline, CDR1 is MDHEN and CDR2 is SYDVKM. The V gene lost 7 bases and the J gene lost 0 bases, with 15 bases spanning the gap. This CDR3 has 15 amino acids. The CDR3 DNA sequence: TGTGCCAGCACCCCCGTCGGACGGTTGAACACTGAAGCTTTCTTT. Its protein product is CASTPVGRLNTEAFF.

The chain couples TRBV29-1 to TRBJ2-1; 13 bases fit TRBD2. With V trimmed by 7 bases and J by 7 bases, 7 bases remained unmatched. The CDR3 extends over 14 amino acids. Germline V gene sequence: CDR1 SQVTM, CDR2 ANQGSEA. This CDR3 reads CSAPGLAGANEQFF. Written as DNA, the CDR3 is TGCAGCGCCCCAGGACTAGCGGGAGCTAATGAGCAGTTCTTC.

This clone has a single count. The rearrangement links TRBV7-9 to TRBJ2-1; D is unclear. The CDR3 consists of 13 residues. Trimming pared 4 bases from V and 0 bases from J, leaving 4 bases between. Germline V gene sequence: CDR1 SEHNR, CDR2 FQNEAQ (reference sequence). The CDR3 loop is CASSSGSYNEQFF. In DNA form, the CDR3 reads TGTGCCAGCAGCTCGGGCTCCTACAATGAGCAGTTCTTC.

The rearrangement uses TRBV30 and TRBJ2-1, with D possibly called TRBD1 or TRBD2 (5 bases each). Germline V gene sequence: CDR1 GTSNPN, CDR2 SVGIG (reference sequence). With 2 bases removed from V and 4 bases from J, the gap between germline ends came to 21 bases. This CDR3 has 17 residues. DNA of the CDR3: TGTGCCTGGAGTCCAACACTAGGGGACGTTGAGTACAATGAGCAGTTCTTC. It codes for CAWSPTLGDVEYNEQFF.

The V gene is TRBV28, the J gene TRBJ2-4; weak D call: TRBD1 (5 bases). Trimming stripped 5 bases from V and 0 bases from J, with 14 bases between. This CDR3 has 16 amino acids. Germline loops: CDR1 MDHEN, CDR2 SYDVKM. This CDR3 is CASSSATDLAKNIQYF. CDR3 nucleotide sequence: TGTGCCAGCAGTAGTGCGACAGACCTAGCCAAAAACATTCAGTACTTC.

The CDR3 nucleotides read TGTGCCAGCAGGGAGAGGGGACTGCTCACCGTCATGAACACTGAAGCTTTCTTT. It specifies CASRERGLLTVMNTEAFF. The rearrangement joins TRBV27 to TRBJ1-1; possibly TRBD1 for D (5 bases). The V end lost 6 bases, the J end lost 0 bases, and 23 bases lay between the germline ends. Germline CDR1 and CDR2: MNHEY and SMNVEV (reference sequence). The CDR3 is made up of 18 amino acids.

The CDR3 sequence is CASSLFALNTEAFF. The CDR3 nucleotides are TGTGCCAGCAGCTTGTTTGCTTTGAACACTGAAGCTTTCTTT. The chain combines TRBV5-4 with TRBJ1-1; D is unclear. The CDR3 sequence is 14 residues long. V gave up 1 base and J gave up 0 bases, with 7 bases separating them. Germline loops: CDR1 SGHNT, CDR2 YYREEE (reference sequence). Using reference TRBV5-4 and TRBJ1-1 for the parts outside the CDR3, the full variable domain is ETGVTQSPTHLIKTRGQQVTLRCSSQSGHNTVSWYQQALGQGPQFIFQYYREEENGRGNFPPRFSGLQFPNYSSELNVNALELDDSALYLCASSLFALNTEAFFGQGTRLTVV.

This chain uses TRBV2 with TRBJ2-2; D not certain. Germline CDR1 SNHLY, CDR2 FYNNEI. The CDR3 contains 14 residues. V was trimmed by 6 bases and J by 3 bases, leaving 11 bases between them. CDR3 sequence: CASSPVEYTGELFF. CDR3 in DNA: TGTGCCAGCAGCCCTGTCGAGTACACCGGGGAGCTGTTTTTT.

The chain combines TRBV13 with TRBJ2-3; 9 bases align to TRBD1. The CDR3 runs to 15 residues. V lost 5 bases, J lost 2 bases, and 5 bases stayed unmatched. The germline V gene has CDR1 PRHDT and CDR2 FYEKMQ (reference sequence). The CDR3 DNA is TGTGCCAGCAGCCTACAGGGGGCATTCACAGATACGCAGTATTTT. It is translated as CASSLQGAFTDTQYF.

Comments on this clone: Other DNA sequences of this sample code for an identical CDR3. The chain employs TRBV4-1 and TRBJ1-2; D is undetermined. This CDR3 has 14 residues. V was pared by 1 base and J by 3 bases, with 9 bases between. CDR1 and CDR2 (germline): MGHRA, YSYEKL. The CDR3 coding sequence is TGCGCCAGCAGCCAAGTTCCAGGTGACTATGGCTACACCTTC. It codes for CASSQVPGDYGYTF.

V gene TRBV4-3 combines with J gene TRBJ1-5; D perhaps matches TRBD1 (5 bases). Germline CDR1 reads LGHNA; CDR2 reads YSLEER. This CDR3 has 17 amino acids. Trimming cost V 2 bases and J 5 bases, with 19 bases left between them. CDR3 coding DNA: TGCGCCAGCAGCCAATACACCGGGACCTCCCCCCATCAGCCCCAGCATTTT. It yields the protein CASSQYTGTSPHQPQHF.

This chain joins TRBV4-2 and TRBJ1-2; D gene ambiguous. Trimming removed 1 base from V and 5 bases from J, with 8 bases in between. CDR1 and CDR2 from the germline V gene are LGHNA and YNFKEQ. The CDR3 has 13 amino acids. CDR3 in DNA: TGTGCCAGCAGCCAAGGTTCCGCGTATGGCTACACCTTC. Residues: CASSQGSAYGYTF.